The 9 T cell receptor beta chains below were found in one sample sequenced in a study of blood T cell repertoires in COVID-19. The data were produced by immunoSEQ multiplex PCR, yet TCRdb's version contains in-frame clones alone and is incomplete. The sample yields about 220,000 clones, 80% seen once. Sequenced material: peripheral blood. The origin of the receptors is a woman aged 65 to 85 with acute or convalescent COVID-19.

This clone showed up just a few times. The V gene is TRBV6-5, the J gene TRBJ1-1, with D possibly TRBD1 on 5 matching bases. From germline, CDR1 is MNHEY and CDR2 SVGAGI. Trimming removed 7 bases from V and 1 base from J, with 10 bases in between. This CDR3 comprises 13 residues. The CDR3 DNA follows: TGTGCCAGCACCTTGACAGCGAACACTGAAGCTTTCTTT. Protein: CASTLTANTEAFF.

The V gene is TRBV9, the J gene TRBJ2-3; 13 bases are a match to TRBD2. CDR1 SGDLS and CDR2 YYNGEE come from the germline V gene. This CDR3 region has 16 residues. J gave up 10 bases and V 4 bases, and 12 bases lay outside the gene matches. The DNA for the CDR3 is TGTGCCAGCAGCTTAACCGGGACTAGCGGGGTTGACGCGCAGTATTTT. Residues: CASSLTGTSGVDAQYF.

Here the CDR3 reads CASSLQAVKTQYF. The CDR3 DNA is TGTGCCAGCAGCTTACAGGCGGTGAAGACCCAGTACTTC. The gene calls are TRBV5-4 and TRBJ2-5, with a tentative D call TRBD1 (5 bases). Germline CDR1 is SGHNT and CDR2 is YYREEE (reference sequence). There are 13 residues in the CDR3. The germline V and J ends were trimmed by 2 bases and 6 bases, with 11 bases remaining between them.

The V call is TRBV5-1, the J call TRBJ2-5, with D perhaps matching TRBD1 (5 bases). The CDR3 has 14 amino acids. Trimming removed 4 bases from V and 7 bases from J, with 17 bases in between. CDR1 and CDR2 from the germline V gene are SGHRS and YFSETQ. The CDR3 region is CASSPPWGPTTQYF. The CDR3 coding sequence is TGCGCCAGCAGCCCCCCCTGGGGCCCGACGACCCAGTACTTC. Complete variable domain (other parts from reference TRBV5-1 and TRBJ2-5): KAGVTQTPRYLIKTRGQQVTLSCSPISGHRSVSWYQQTPGQGLQFLFEYFSETQRNKGNFPGRFSGRQFSNSRSEMNVSTLELGDSALYLCASSPPWGPTTQYFGPGTRLLVL.

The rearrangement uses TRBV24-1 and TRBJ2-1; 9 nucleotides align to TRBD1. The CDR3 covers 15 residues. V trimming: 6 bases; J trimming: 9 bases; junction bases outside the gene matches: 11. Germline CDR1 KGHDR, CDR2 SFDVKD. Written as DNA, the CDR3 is TGTGCCACCAGTAAGGGACAGGGTTCTCTCGGTGAGCAGTTCTTC. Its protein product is CATSKGQGSLGEQFF.

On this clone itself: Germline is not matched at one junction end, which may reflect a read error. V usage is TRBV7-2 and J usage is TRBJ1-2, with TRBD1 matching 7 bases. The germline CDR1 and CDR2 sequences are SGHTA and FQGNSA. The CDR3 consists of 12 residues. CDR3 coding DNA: TGTGCCAGCAGCCACCGACAGGGCACCCAGGTCTTC. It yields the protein CASSHRQGTQVF.

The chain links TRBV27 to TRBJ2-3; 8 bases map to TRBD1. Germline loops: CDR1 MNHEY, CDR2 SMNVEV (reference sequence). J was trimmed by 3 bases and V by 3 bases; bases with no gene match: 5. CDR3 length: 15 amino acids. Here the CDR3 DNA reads TGTGCCAGCAGTTTGAGACAGGGGAGTACAGATACGCAGTATTTT. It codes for CASSLRQGSTDTQYF.

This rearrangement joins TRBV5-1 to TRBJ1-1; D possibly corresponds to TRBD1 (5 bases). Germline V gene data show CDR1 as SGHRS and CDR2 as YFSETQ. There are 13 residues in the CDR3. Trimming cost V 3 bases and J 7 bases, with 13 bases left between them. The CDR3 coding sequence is TGCGCCAGCAGCTGGGGGGACCCTTTTGAAGCTTTCTTT. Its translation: CASSWGDPFEAFF.

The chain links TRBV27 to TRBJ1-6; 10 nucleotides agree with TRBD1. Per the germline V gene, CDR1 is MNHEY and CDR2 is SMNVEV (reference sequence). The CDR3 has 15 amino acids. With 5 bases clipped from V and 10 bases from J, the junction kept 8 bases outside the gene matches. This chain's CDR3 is CASSPGTGVESPLHF. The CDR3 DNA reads TGTGCCAGCAGTCCCGGGACAGGGGTGGAATCACCCCTCCACTTT.